The rows below give T cell receptor beta chains drawn from one sample of a study of control samples from healthy donors and cancer patients. The method was immunoSEQ multiplex PCR; TCRdb's version includes in-frame clones alone and lacks a portion of them. Of about 83,000 clones listed, about nine tenths are singletons. The sequenced sample was blood. These receptors were taken from a man aged 50 or older in good health. The CDR3 runs from the conserved cysteine through the conserved F or W. A D gene is named only where the DNA matches it firmly. Not all rows give a size; the values are once, few, many and, for expanded clones, a class.

D gene	clone size	V gene	J gene	CDR3 DNA	CDR3 protein
-	-	TRBV7-2	TRBJ1-6	TGTGCCAGCAGCTTTCAGGGGCCCTCTAATTCACCCCTCCACTTT	CASSFQGPSNSPLHF
-	-	TRBV30	TRBJ1-2	TGTGCCTGGAGTAAGGCTCAACCCAACTATGGCTACACCTTC	CAWSKAQPNYGYTF
-	-	TRBV6-1	TRBJ1-5	TGTGCCAGCAGTGAGTTGGTGGGGGGCCAGCCCCAGCATTTT	CASSELVGGQPQHF
-	-	TRBV7-9	TRBJ2-5	TGTGCCAGCAGTTTAGACAGAGAATCCCAAGAGACCCAGTACTTC	CASSLDRESQETQYF
-	-	TRBV24-1	TRBJ1-1	TGTGCCACCAGTGATTTGCTGGGCGGGGAAGCTTTCTTT	CATSDLLGGEAFF
-	-	TRBV3-1/TRBV3-2	TRBJ1-2	TGTGCCAGCAGCCAGCGACAGGTTTCGATCGACGGCTACACCTTC	CASSQRQVSIDGYTF
-	once	TRBV21-1	TRBJ2-7	TGTGCCAGCAGCTCCCCCTGGTCCGGGCCCCCGCTGGGGCAGTACTTC	CASSSPWSGPPLGQYF
-	-	TRBV7-2	TRBJ2-2	TGTGCCAGCAGCTTTAAATACAGGGCTGCGAACACCGGGGAGCTGTTTTTT	CASSFKYRAANTGELFF
-	-	TRBV18	TRBJ2-2	TGTGCCAGCTCACCGGGCGGGAACACCGGGGAGCTGTTTTTT	CASSPGGNTGELFF
TRBD1	-	TRBV4-1	TRBJ1-2	TGCGCCAGCAGCCAAGAGACCCAATACAGGGGGCGCGAATATGGCTACACCTTC	CASSQETQYRGREYGYTF
-	-	TRBV6-5	TRBJ1-3	TGTGCCAGCCACAAGGGCGACTCTGGAAACACCATATATTTT	CASHKGDSGNTIYF
-	-	TRBV19	TRBJ1-5	TGTGCCAGTAGTATTCAGGGATCTGGTCAGCCCCAGCATTTT	CASSIQGSGQPQHF
-	-	TRBV6-5	TRBJ1-4	TGTGCCAGCACTAACCTAGGGGAAAAACTGTTTTTT	CASTNLGEKLFF
-	-	TRBV6-5	TRBJ1-5	TGTGCCAGCAGTCCCCAAAATCAGCCCCAGCATTTT	CASSPQNQPQHF
-	-	TRBV14	TRBJ1-1	TGTGCCAGCAGCCTGACACCCCTAGTGAACACTGAAGCTTTCTTT	CASSLTPLVNTEAFF
-	-	TRBV10-2	TRBJ2-7	TGCGCCAGCAGTGCCCTCTACGAGCAGTACTTC	CASSALYEQYF
TRBD1	few	TRBV10-3	TRBJ1-2	TGTGCGGCCCTGGAGGGACAGGGGTTCAAGGATGGCTACACCTTC	CAALEGQGFKDGYTF
-	-	TRBV3-1/TRBV3-2	TRBJ1-1	TGTGCCAGCAGCCAAGTTCCCCAGGGAACTGAAGCTTTCTTT	CASSQVPQGTEAFF
TRBD1	-	TRBV10-1	TRBJ2-5	TGCGCCAGCAGTGACCCCTTGACAGGGGGAGAGACCCAGTACTTC	CASSDPLTGGETQYF
TRBD1	-	TRBV5-1	TRBJ2-1	TGCGCCAGCAGCTTGGAGGGACAGGGGGCGAATGAGCAGTTCTTC	CASSLEGQGANEQFF
-	-	TRBV30	TRBJ1-2	TGTGCCTGGAGTGTACCCTGGGGCGCGGGTGGCTACACCTTC	CAWSVPWGAGGYTF
-	-	TRBV7-2	TRBJ2-1	TGTGCCAGCAGCTTAGTGGGAACAAACAATGAGCAGTTCTTC	CASSLVGTNNEQFF
-	-	TRBV5-1	TRBJ1-1	TGCGCCAGCAGCTTGGGAGGTTTGAGCTTCGGGGGAGTCTACACTGAAGCTTTCTTT	CASSLGGLSFGGVYTEAFF
-	-	TRBV10-3	TRBJ1-5	TGTGCCATCAGTGATCGGGGTTGGCAGCCCCAGCATTTT	CAISDRGWQPQHF
TRBD2	-	TRBV10-1	TRBJ2-3	TGCGCCAGCAGTGTTACCGGCGGGGGGACAGATACGCAGTATTTT	CASSVTGGGTDTQYF
TRBD1	-	TRBV2	TRBJ1-2	TGTGCCAGCAGAGAGACAGGGGAGGGCTACACCTTC	CASRETGEGYTF
-	-	TRBV6-1	TRBJ2-3	TGTGCCAGCAGTGAAGCGACAGATACGCAGTATTTT	CASSEATDTQYF
-	-	TRBV24-1	TRBJ1-5	TGTGCCACCAGTGACAATAATCAGCCCCAGCATTTT	CATSDNNQPQHF
-	-	TRBV7-9	TRBJ2-2	TGTGCCAGCAGCTTATTACCCTCGAACACCGGGGAGCTGTTTTTT	CASSLLPSNTGELFF
-	-	TRBV10-3	TRBJ1-2	TGTGCCATCAGTGAGGCGGCCCCCTATGGCTACACCTTC	CAISEAAPYGYTF
-	-	TRBV7-9	TRBJ2-1	TGTGCCAGCAGCTTACTACCCCATGAGCAGTTCTTC	CASSLLPHEQFF
TRBD2	few	TRBV4-2	TRBJ2-1	TGTGCCAGCAGCCAACTACGCGGGAGCTCCTACAATGAGCAGTTCTTC	CASSQLRGSSYNEQFF
TRBD2	-	TRBV6-1	TRBJ2-7	TGTGCCAGCAGTGACCGACGGGGGGGCTACGAGCAGTACTTC	CASSDRRGGYEQYF